A selection of T cell receptor beta chains follows, all from one sample in a study of identical twins. TCRdb passed the 5' RACE reads through MiXCR, listing each CDR3 protein once. Altogether 700,000 to 950,000 distinct CDR3 sequences are present, over 9% being singletons, with the ten largest covering 1.5% to 2%. This sample also appeared in a second study, on yellow fever vaccine responses in identical twins.

The sequenced material came from PBMCs. The receptors stem from a woman aged 18-35 years in good health. CDR3s include the opening cysteine and the closing phenylalanine or tryptophan. The order of the fields is V gene, J gene, D gene, clone size, CDR3 DNA, CDR3 protein. The D gene is left open where the match is weak. Size is omitted from some rows. Given values are once, few, many or a class for expanded clones.

v_gene: TRBV7-8
j_gene: TRBJ1-5
d_gene: TRBD1
abundance: NA
CDR3nt: TGTGCCAGCAGCTTAAGACAGGGGGACAATCAGCCCCAGCATTTT
CDR3aa: CASSLRQGDNQPQHF

v_gene: TRBV11-2
j_gene: TRBJ1-2
d_gene: NA
abundance: many
CDR3nt: TGTGCCAGCAGCTTAGAGGGGAATGGCTACACCTTC
CDR3aa: CASSLEGNGYTF

v_gene: TRBV2
j_gene: TRBJ2-5
d_gene: NA
abundance: NA
CDR3nt: TGTGCCAGCATCCCCAGCTTCGGGGGTACGGAGACCCAGTACTTC
CDR3aa: CASIPSFGGTETQYF

v_gene: TRBV28
j_gene: TRBJ2-7
d_gene: NA
abundance: NA
CDR3nt: TGTGCCAGCAGTTTAGAAGGACTAAACTACGAGCAGTACTTC
CDR3aa: CASSLEGLNYEQYF

v_gene: TRBV20-1
j_gene: TRBJ1-2
d_gene: TRBD1
abundance: NA
CDR3nt: TGCAGTACGAAATGGGACAGGGGCAACTATGGCTACACCTTC
CDR3aa: CSTKWDRGNYGYTF

v_gene: TRBV27
j_gene: TRBJ2-2
d_gene: TRBD2
abundance: few
CDR3nt: TGTGCCTGCGGGAGTGTCACCGGGGAGCTGTTTTTT
CDR3aa: CACGSVTGELFF

v_gene: TRBV7-8
j_gene: TRBJ1-4
d_gene: NA
abundance: many
CDR3nt: TGTGCCAGCAGCTTAGGGGGTGGAGGGGGTCCGAATGAAAAACTGTTTTTT
CDR3aa: CASSLGGGGGPNEKLFF

v_gene: TRBV7-9
j_gene: TRBJ1-1
d_gene: TRBD1
abundance: NA
CDR3nt: TGTGCCAGCAGCTCCGGGACAGGGGTGGGGACTGAAGCTTTCTTT
CDR3aa: CASSSGTGVGTEAFF

v_gene: TRBV7-9
j_gene: TRBJ2-2
d_gene: NA
abundance: few
CDR3nt: TGTGCCAGCAGCCCACCTCAGGGGTCCGGGGAGCTGTTTTTT
CDR3aa: CASSPPQGSGELFF

v_gene: TRBV20-1
j_gene: TRBJ2-1
d_gene: NA
abundance: NA
CDR3nt: TGCAGTGCCAGGGAAAGCGTCCACAATGAGCAGTTCTTC
CDR3aa: CSARESVHNEQFF

v_gene: TRBV20-1
j_gene: TRBJ2-3
d_gene: TRBD1
abundance: NA
CDR3nt: TGCAGTGCAAAAGTCAGACAGGGGGCTAGCACAGATACGCAGTATTTT
CDR3aa: CSAKVRQGASTDTQYF

v_gene: TRBV15
j_gene: TRBJ2-5
d_gene: TRBD2
abundance: few
CDR3nt: TGTGCCACCAGCCAGCGGGGGGGCCTAAAGACCCAGTACTTC
CDR3aa: CATSQRGGLKTQYF

v_gene: TRBV12-3/TRBV12-4
j_gene: TRBJ2-1
d_gene: NA
abundance: many
CDR3nt: TGTGCCAGCACCTTGGGCAGTGAGCAGTTCTTC
CDR3aa: CASTLGSEQFF

v_gene: TRBV20-1
j_gene: TRBJ2-3
d_gene: NA
abundance: NA
CDR3nt: TGCAGCGCTGCGCTCGGGGTGAGCACAGATACGCAGTATTTT
CDR3aa: CSAALGVSTDTQYF

v_gene: TRBV6-5
j_gene: TRBJ1-2
d_gene: NA
abundance: few
CDR3nt: TGTGCCAGCAGTTATGGGGGGGCTCCTATGAGCTACACCTTC
CDR3aa: CASSYGGAPMSYTF

v_gene: TRBV5-1
j_gene: TRBJ1-1
d_gene: NA
abundance: NA
CDR3nt: TGCGCCAGCAGCTTGGTTTCCGAGAACACTGAAGCTTTCTTT
CDR3aa: CASSLVSENTEAFF

v_gene: TRBV6-5
j_gene: TRBJ2-4
d_gene: NA
abundance: NA
CDR3nt: TGTGCCAGCAGTTACTCACGGGTCGAGCGAAACATTCAGTACTTC
CDR3aa: CASSYSRVERNIQYF

v_gene: TRBV7-9
j_gene: TRBJ1-2
d_gene: TRBD1
abundance: few
CDR3nt: TGTGCCAGCAGCTTAGCGACAGGGTTTCATGGCTACACCTTC
CDR3aa: CASSLATGFHGYTF

v_gene: TRBV4-1
j_gene: TRBJ2-1
d_gene: TRBD1
abundance: NA
CDR3nt: TGCGCCAGCAGCCTCGGAGGGGGACAGGGACTCTACAATGAGCAGTTCTTC
CDR3aa: CASSLGGGQGLYNEQFF

v_gene: TRBV7-9
j_gene: TRBJ1-4
d_gene: NA
abundance: NA
CDR3nt: TGTGCCGGAAGGGGCCCAACTAATGAAAAACTGTTTTTT
CDR3aa: CAGRGPTNEKLFF

v_gene: TRBV12-3/TRBV12-4
j_gene: TRBJ2-3
d_gene: NA
abundance: few
CDR3nt: TGTGCCAGCAGTTTCGGGGGTACAGGCACAGATACGCAGTATTTT
CDR3aa: CASSFGGTGTDTQYF

v_gene: TRBV28
j_gene: TRBJ2-7
d_gene: TRBD2
abundance: many
CDR3nt: TGTGCCAGCAGTGGACTAGTTGCTATCTACGAGCAGTACTTC
CDR3aa: CASSGLVAIYEQYF

v_gene: TRBV5-1
j_gene: TRBJ1-5
d_gene: NA
abundance: many
CDR3nt: TGCGCCAGCAGAAATGACCCGATGAGCAATCAGCCCCAGCATTTT
CDR3aa: CASRNDPMSNQPQHF

v_gene: TRBV2
j_gene: TRBJ2-2
d_gene: TRBD2
abundance: few
CDR3nt: TGTGCCAGCGCGACTAGCGGGAGGGTCACCGGGGAGCTGTTTTTT
CDR3aa: CASATSGRVTGELFF

v_gene: TRBV7-4
j_gene: TRBJ2-3
d_gene: NA
abundance: NA
CDR3nt: TGTGCCAGCAGCTTGGAGGGGCCGGTAGATACGCAGTATTTT
CDR3aa: CASSLEGPVDTQYF

v_gene: TRBV2
j_gene: TRBJ2-3
d_gene: NA
abundance: many
CDR3nt: TGTGCCAGTCAGGCCTATGCGGATACGCAGTATTTT
CDR3aa: CASQAYADTQYF

v_gene: TRBV24-1
j_gene: TRBJ2-1
d_gene: NA
abundance: few
CDR3nt: TGTGCCACCAGGATGGACACTAGCTACAATGAGCAGTTCTTC
CDR3aa: CATRMDTSYNEQFF

v_gene: TRBV6-1
j_gene: TRBJ2-6
d_gene: TRBD1
abundance: few
CDR3nt: TGTGCCAGCACGTCCGTCGACGGGGACAGCCCCTCTGGGGCCAACGTCCTGACTTTC
CDR3aa: CASTSVDGDSPSGANVLTF

v_gene: TRBV9
j_gene: TRBJ2-2
d_gene: NA
abundance: few
CDR3nt: TGTGCCAGCAGCAAGCGACAGAACACCGGGGAGCTGTTTTTT
CDR3aa: CASSKRQNTGELFF

v_gene: TRBV28
j_gene: TRBJ2-4
d_gene: NA
abundance: NA
CDR3nt: TGTGCCAGCAGTTCAGAAGCGGGAGCCAAAAACATTCAGTACTTC
CDR3aa: CASSSEAGAKNIQYF

v_gene: TRBV20-1
j_gene: TRBJ1-5
d_gene: NA
abundance: many
CDR3nt: TGCAGTGCTAGAGAGGGAACGGTCGGTCATCAGCCCCAGCATTTT
CDR3aa: CSAREGTVGHQPQHF

v_gene: TRBV10-3
j_gene: TRBJ2-1
d_gene: TRBD1
abundance: many
CDR3nt: TGTGCCATCAGAACGGGGACAGGGGGCTATACTGAGCAGTTCTTC
CDR3aa: CAIRTGTGGYTEQFF

v_gene: TRBV12-3/TRBV12-4
j_gene: TRBJ2-1
d_gene: TRBD2
abundance: few
CDR3nt: TGTGCCAGCAGTTTGTTGACTAGCGGGAGGGGTGAGCAGTTCTTC
CDR3aa: CASSLLTSGRGEQFF

v_gene: TRBV7-9
j_gene: TRBJ2-1
d_gene: TRBD2
abundance: NA
CDR3nt: TGTGCCAGCAGCTTAGGCTACGGGACTAGCGGTGACAATGAGCAGTTCTTC
CDR3aa: CASSLGYGTSGDNEQFF

v_gene: TRBV18
j_gene: TRBJ1-1
d_gene: TRBD1
abundance: many
CDR3nt: TGTGCCAGCTCACCACCGGGGAGGAAAGGGGGCAACACTGAAGCTTTCTTT
CDR3aa: CASSPPGRKGGNTEAFF

v_gene: TRBV6-1
j_gene: TRBJ1-5
d_gene: NA
abundance: NA
CDR3nt: TGTGCCAGCAGTGAAGAGGGGACAAAGAATCAGCCCCAGCATTTT
CDR3aa: CASSEEGTKNQPQHF